This record covers a single T cell receptor (beta chain). In the study's own analysis: Cell counts per sample came from amplifying reference gene primers. Clones were read by immunoSEQ multiplex PCR, and TCRdb kept only the in-frame ones, dropping some. Clone size and the V and J calls come from that table; the DNA yielded D and trimming. The sample lists over 85,000 clones, 88% occurring once. The source of the sample is a study of blood T cell repertoires in COVID-19. Study context: PBMCs, B-cell-depleted T cells, or T cells were the source of the cDNA or gDNA that made up the material.

With 4 bases clipped from V and 2 bases from J, the junction kept 6 bases outside the gene matches. The CDR3 sequence is 15 residues long. The germline V gene has CDR1 SGHTA and CDR2 FQGTGA. The receptor was derived from a woman aged 80 or over with active COVID-19. The chain is built from TRBV7-3 and TRBJ2-3, with 7 bases aligning to TRBD1. The sample comprised peripheral blood. CDR3 sequence: CASSSPTGSTDTQYF. In nucleotides, the CDR3 is TGTGCCAGCAGCTCTCCGACAGGGTCCACAGATACGCAGTATTTT.